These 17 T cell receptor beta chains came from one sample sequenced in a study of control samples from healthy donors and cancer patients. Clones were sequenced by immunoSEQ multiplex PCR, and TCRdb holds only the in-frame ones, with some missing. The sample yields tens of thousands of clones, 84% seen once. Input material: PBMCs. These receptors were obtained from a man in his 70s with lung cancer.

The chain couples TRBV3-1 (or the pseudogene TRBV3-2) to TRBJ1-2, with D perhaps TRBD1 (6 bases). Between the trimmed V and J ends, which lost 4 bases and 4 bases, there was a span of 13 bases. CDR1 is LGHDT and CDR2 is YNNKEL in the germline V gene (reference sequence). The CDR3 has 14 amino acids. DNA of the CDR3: TGTGCCAGCAGCCGGAGGGGACATTTCTATGGCTACACCTTC. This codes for CASSRRGHFYGYTF.

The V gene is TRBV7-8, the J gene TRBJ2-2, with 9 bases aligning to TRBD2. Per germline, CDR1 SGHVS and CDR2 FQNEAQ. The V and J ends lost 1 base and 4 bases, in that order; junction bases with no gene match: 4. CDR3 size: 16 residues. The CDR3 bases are TGTGCCAGCAGCTTAGTGGGACTAGCTGGCACCGGGGAGCTGTTTTTT. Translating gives CASSLVGLAGTGELFF.

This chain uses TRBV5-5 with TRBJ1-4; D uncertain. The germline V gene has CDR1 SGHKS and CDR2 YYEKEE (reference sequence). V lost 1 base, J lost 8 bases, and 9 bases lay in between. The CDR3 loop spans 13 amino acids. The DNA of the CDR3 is TGTGCCAGCAGCTTGACACTAATGGAAAAACTGTTTTTT. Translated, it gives CASSLTLMEKLFF. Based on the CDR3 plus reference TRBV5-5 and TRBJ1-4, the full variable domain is DAGVTQSPTHLIKTRGQQVTLRCSPISGHKSVSWYQQVLGQGPQFIFQYYEKEERGRGNFPDRFSARQFPNYSSELNVNALLLGDSALYLCASSLTLMEKLFFGSGTQLSVL.

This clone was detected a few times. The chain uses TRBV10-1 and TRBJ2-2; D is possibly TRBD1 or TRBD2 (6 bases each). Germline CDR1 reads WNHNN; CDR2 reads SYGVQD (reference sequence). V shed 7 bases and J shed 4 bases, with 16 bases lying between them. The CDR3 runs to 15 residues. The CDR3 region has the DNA TGCGCCAGCACCACCGGGGGCCCCAGCACCGGGGAGCTGTTTTTT. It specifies CASTTGGPSTGELFF.

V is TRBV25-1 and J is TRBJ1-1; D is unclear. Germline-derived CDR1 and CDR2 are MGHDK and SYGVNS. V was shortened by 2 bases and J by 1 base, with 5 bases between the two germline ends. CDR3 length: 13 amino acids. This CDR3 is CASSENWNTEAFF. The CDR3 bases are TGTGCCAGCAGTGAAAACTGGAACACTGAAGCTTTCTTT.

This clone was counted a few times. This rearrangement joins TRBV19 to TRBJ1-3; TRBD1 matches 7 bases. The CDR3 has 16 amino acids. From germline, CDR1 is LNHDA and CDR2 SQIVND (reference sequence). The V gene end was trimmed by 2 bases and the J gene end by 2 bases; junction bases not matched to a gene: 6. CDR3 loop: CASSISRGTAGNTIYF. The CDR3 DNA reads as TGTGCCAGTAGTATATCTCGAGGGACAGCTGGAAACACCATATATTTT. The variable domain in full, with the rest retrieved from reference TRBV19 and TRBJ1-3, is DGGITQSPKYLFRKEGQNVTLSCEQNLNHDAMYWYRQDPGQGLRLIYYSQIVNDFQKGDIAEGYSVSREKKESFPLTVTSAQKNPTAFYLCASSISRGTAGNTIYFGEGSWLTVV.

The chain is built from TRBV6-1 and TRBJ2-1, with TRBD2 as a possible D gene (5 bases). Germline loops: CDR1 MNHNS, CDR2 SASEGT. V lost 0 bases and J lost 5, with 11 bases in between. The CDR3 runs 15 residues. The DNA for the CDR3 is TGTGCCAGCAGTGAAGCGAGGACTTCGAACAATGAGCAGTTCTTC. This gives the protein CASSEARTSNNEQFF.

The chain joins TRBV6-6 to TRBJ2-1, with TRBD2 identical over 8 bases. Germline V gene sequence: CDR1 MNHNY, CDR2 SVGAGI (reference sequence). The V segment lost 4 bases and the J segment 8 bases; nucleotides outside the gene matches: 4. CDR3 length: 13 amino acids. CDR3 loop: CASSWTSQDEQFF. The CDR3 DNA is TGTGCCAGCAGTTGGACTAGCCAAGATGAGCAGTTCTTC.

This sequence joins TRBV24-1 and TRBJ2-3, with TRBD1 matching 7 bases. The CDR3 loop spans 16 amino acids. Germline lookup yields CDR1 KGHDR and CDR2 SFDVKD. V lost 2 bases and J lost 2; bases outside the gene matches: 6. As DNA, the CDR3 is TGTGCCACCAGTGATTCCGGACAGGACTTCACAGATACGCAGTATTTT. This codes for CATSDSGQDFTDTQYF.

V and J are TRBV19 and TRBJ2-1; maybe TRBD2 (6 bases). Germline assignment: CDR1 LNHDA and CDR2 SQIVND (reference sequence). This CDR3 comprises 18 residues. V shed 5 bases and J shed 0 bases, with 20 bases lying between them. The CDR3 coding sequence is TGTGCCAGTAGTTTTCCCCCAGACGGGGGTCCCTCCTACAATGAGCAGTTCTTC. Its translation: CASSFPPDGGPSYNEQFF. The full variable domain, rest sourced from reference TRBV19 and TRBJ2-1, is DGGITQSPKYLFRKEGQNVTLSCEQNLNHDAMYWYRQDPGQGLRLIYYSQIVNDFQKGDIAEGYSVSREKKESFPLTVTSAQKNPTAFYLCASSFPPDGGPSYNEQFFGPGTRLTVL.

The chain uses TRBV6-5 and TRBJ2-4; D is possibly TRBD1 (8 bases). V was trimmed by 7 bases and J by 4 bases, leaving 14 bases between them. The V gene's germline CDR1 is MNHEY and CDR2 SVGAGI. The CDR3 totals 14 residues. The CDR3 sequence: CASKQGGKKNIQYF. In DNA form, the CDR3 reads TGTGCCAGCAAACAGGGGGGGAAAAAAAACATTCAGTACTTC.

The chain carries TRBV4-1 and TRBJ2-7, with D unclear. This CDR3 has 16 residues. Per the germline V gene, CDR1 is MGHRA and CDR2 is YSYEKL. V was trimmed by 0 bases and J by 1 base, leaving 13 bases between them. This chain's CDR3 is CASSQDWARSSYEQYF. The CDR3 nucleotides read TGCGCCAGCAGCCAAGATTGGGCTAGGAGTTCCTACGAGCAGTACTTC.

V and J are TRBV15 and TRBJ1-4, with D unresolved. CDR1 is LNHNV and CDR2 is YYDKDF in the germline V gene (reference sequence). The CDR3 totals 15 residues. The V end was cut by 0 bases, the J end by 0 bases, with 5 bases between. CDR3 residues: CATSRDRATNEKLFF. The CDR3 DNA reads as TGTGCCACCAGCAGAGATCGAGCAACTAATGAAAAACTGTTTTTT.

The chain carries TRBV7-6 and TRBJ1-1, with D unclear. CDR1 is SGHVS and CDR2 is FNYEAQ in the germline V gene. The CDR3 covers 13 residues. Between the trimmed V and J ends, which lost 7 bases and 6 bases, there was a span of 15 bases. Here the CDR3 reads CASTPIGGAEAFF. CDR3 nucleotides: TGTGCCAGCACCCCCATAGGAGGTGCTGAAGCTTTCTTT.

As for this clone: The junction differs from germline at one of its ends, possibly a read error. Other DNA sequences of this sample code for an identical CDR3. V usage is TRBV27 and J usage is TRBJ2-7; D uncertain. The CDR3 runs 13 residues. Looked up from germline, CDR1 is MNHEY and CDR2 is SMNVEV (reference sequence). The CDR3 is CASSSLSSYEQYF. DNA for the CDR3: TGTGCCAGCAGTTCTCTGAGCTCCTACGAGCAATACTTC.

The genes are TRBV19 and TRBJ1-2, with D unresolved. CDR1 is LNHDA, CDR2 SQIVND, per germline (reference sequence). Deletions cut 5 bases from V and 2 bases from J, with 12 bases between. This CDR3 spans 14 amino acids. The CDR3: CASSHQNTNYGYTF. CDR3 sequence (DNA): TGTGCCAGTAGTCATCAGAATACGAACTATGGCTACACCTTC.

The CDR3 protein is CASSQEWRGYSNTGELFF. CDR3 coding DNA: TGTGCCAGCAGCCAAGAATGGCGGGGGTACTCGAACACCGGGGAGCTGTTTTTT. J is TRBJ2-2 and V is TRBV4-2; the match to TRBD2 covers 7 bases. Germline V CDR1 and CDR2: LGHNA, YNFKEQ. The trim removed 0 bases at V and 0 bases at J, leaving 7 bases unmatched. This CDR3 region has 18 residues.